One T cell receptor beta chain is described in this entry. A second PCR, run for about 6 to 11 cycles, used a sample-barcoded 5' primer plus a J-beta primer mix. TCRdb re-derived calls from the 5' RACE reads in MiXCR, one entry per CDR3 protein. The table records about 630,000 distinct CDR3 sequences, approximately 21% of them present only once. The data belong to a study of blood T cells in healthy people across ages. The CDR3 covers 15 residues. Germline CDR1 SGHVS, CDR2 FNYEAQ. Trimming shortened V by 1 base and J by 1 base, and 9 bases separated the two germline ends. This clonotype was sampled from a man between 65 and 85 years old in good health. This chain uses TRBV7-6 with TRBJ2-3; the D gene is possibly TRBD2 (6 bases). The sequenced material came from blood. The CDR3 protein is CASSLVASGTDTQYF. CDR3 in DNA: TGTGCCAGCAGCTTAGTCGCTAGCGGCACAGATACGCAGTATTTT.